The rows below give T cell receptor beta chains drawn from one sample of a study of CD8 T cells in Susac syndrome. TCRdb re-derived calls from the immunoSEQ multiplex PCR reads in MiXCR, one entry per CDR3 protein. The table shows 160,000 or so distinct CDR3 sequences, with roughly 96% occurring only once. Material for sequencing was CD8+ T cells from PBMCs. The source is a human donor with multiple sclerosis. Each CDR3 is given with its conserved first and last residue. The D gene is left open where the match is weak. Expanded clones get a size class; other rows say once, few or many, or leave the size out.

clone size | D gene | J gene | V gene | CDR3 DNA | CDR3 protein
NA | NA | TRBJ1-1 | TRBV20-1 | TGCAGTGCTAGAGAGGGAGCGAACACTGAAGCTTTCTTT | CSAREGANTEAFF
NA | NA | TRBJ2-1 | TRBV7-9 | TGTGCCAGCAGCTATGGCAGCTCCTACAATGAGCAGTTCTTC | CASSYGSSYNEQFF
once | TRBD1 | TRBJ1-2 | TRBV5-1 | TGCGCCAGCAGCCTGGGACAGGGGGCTAACCGCTATGGCTACACCTTC | CASSLGQGANRYGYTF
NA | NA | TRBJ2-2 | TRBV28 | TGTGCCAGCAGTTTCCCCGCCAAGGTCTTAAGCACCGGGGAGCTGTTTTTT | CASSFPAKVLSTGELFF
NA | TRBD2 | TRBJ2-3 | TRBV20-1 | TGCAGTGCAAGCGGGAGGGCTAGCGGGGGGATTAGCACAGATACGCAGTATTTT | CSASGRASGGISTDTQYF
NA | NA | TRBJ2-1 | TRBV27 | TGTGCCAGCAGCCCTAGTACCGATGAGCAGTTCTTC | CASSPSTDEQFF
NA | TRBD1 | TRBJ1-2 | TRBV5-6 | TGTGCCAGCAGCCCAAGCGGGACAGGCCTCTATGGCTACACCTTC | CASSPSGTGLYGYTF
once | NA | TRBJ2-1 | TRBV27 | TGTGCCAGCATGGGGGGGCTGGGTGAGCAGTTCTTC | CASMGGLGEQFF
NA | NA | TRBJ2-1 | TRBV15 | TGTGCCACCAGCAGAGATTTTGAGGGGGGCTCCTACAATGAGCAGTTCTTC | CATSRDFEGGSYNEQFF
NA | NA | TRBJ2-3 | TRBV11-2 | TGTGCCAGCAGCTTAGTGGGACTCTCAAGCACAGATACGCAGTATTTT | CASSLVGLSSTDTQYF
NA | TRBD2 | TRBJ2-7 | TRBV6-1 | TGTGCCAGCAAAGGACTAGCGGGAGAGCGGTTCTACGAGCAGTACTTC | CASKGLAGERFYEQYF
NA | NA | TRBJ2-1 | TRBV7-2 | TGTGCCAGCAGCTTAGTAGGAGGGGGGTACAATGAGCAGTTCTTC | CASSLVGGGYNEQFF
NA | NA | TRBJ2-7 | TRBV9 | TGTGCCAGCAGCCATTCGTCAGGCGATCCCTACGAGCAGTACTTC | CASSHSSGDPYEQYF
NA | NA | TRBJ2-3 | TRBV24-1 | TGTGCCACCAGTGACAGGGACAGCACAGATACGCAGTATTTT | CATSDRDSTDTQYF
NA | NA | TRBJ2-7 | TRBV6-5 | TGTGCCAGCAGCGGGACCGTAAGGGGGTACGAGCAGTACTTC | CASSGTVRGYEQYF
NA | NA | TRBJ2-5 | TRBV20-1 | TGCAGTGCTAGCGCTAGTGTATCCCAGTACTTC | CSASASVSQYF
NA | NA | TRBJ2-3 | TRBV2 | TGTGCCAGCACTCGGAGAGGTGATACGCAGTATTTT | CASTRRGDTQYF
NA | NA | TRBJ1-5 | TRBV12-5 | TGTGCTAGTGGCCGATATAGCAATCAGCCCCAGCATTTT | CASGRYSNQPQHF
once | TRBD1 | TRBJ2-1 | TRBV30 | TGTGCCTGGGGGACAGGCCCCTACAATGAGCAGTTCTTC | CAWGTGPYNEQFF
NA | NA | TRBJ2-1 | TRBV7-2 | TGTGCCAGCAGCTTAGGGTACCGCTGGTTAGGGCAGTTCTTC | CASSLGYRWLGQFF
NA | NA | TRBJ1-3 | TRBV27 | TGTGCCAGCGTATCTGGAAACACCATATATTTT | CASVSGNTIYF
once | NA | TRBJ2-1 | TRBV7-3 | TGTGCCAGCAGCCACGGGGGCTACAATGAGCAGTTCTTC | CASSHGGYNEQFF
NA | NA | TRBJ1-1 | TRBV27 | TGTGCCAGCAGTTTGTCGGGAGCCGCTGAAGCTTTCTTT | CASSLSGAAEAFF
NA | NA | TRBJ1-1 | TRBV5-6 | TGTGCCAGCAGCTTGCTTCGACAGGAAATGAACACTGAAGCTTTCTTT | CASSLLRQEMNTEAFF
NA | NA | TRBJ2-7 | TRBV29-1 | TGCAGCGTTGTGGTGGCAGGGGGGTCCTACGAGCAGTACTTC | CSVVVAGGSYEQYF
NA | NA | TRBJ2-1 | TRBV29-1 | TGCAGCGTTGTTAGTGCTAGCGAGCCTAGGTCGGAGCAGTTCTTC | CSVVSASEPRSEQFF
NA | NA | TRBJ1-5 | TRBV27 | TGTGCCAGCAGTTTAAGGGGGCAGCCCCAGCATTTT | CASSLRGQPQHF
NA | TRBD2 | TRBJ2-1 | TRBV29-1 | TGCAGCGTTGATAGGACTAGTGTCAACAATGAGCAGTTCTTC | CSVDRTSVNNEQFF
NA | TRBD1 | TRBJ1-1 | TRBV4-2 | TGTGCCAGCAGCCCCAATCAGGGGGGGCGCACTGAAGCTTTCTTT | CASSPNQGGRTEAFF
once | NA | TRBJ1-1 | TRBV20-1 | TGCAGTGCTAGAGATTCTGAGGGATCTACCACTGAAGCTTTCTTT | CSARDSEGSTTEAFF
NA | TRBD2 | TRBJ2-7 | TRBV27 | TGTGCCAGCAGTCGGACTAGCGGGAGTGGGTACGAGCAGTACTTC | CASSRTSGSGYEQYF
NA | NA | TRBJ2-7 | TRBV27 | TGTGCCAGCAGTTCCGGTCCCTACGAGCAGTACTTC | CASSSGPYEQYF
NA | NA | TRBJ2-1 | TRBV5-1 | TGCGCCAGCAGCTTGGAACACCGCTCCTACAATGAGCAGTTCTTC | CASSLEHRSYNEQFF
NA | TRBD2 | TRBJ2-5 | TRBV20-1 | TGCAGTGCTAGAGATCTGGCGGGGGTATACCAAGAGACCCAGTACTTC | CSARDLAGVYQETQYF
NA | TRBD2 | TRBJ2-7 | TRBV3-1 | TGTGCCAGCAGCCAAGAAAGGTCCGCGGGAGGTCGTCGGGAGCAGTACTTC | CASSQERSAGGRREQYF
NA | TRBD2 | TRBJ2-1 | TRBV28 | TGTGCCAGCAGTAATAGCGGGAGTTCCTACAATGAGCAGTTCTTC | CASSNSGSSYNEQFF
NA | TRBD2 | TRBJ2-5 | TRBV20-1 | TGCAGTGCTAGAGATCTCGGGGGGACCAAAGAGACCCAGTACTTC | CSARDLGGTKETQYF
NA | TRBD1 | TRBJ1-4 | TRBV27 | TGTGCCAGCAGTTTGGGGGGCGACAGGGCACTGTTTTTT | CASSLGGDRALFF
NA | TRBD2 | TRBJ2-1 | TRBV7-3 | TGTGCCAGCAGCTTGACCGGGAGGTTATACAATGAGCAGTTCTTC | CASSLTGRLYNEQFF
NA | TRBD2 | TRBJ2-2 | TRBV3-1 | TGTGCCAGCAGCCAAGGCGGGGGGGCGAACACCGGGGAGCTGTTTTTT | CASSQGGGANTGELFF
once | NA | TRBJ2-7 | TRBV7-6 | TGTGCCAGCAGCCCATCCGTTCGGGGGCAATACGAGCAGTACTTC | CASSPSVRGQYEQYF